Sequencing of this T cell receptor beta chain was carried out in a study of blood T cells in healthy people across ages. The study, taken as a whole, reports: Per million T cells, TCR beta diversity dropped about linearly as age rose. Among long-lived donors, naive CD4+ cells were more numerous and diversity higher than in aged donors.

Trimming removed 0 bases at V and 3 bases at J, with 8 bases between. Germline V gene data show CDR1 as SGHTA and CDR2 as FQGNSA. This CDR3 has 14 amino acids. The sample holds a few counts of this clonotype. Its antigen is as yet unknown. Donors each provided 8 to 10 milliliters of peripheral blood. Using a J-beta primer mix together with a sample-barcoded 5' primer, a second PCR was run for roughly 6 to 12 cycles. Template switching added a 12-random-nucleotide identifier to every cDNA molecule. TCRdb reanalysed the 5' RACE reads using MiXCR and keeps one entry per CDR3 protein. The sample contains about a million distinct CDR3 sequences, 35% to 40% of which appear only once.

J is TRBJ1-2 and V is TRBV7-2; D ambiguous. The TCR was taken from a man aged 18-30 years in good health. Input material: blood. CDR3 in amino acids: CASSLAAGDYGYTF. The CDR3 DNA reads TGTGCCAGCAGCTTAGCGGCCGGTGACTATGGCTACACCTTC.